This T cell receptor beta chain was identified during a study of T cells after yellow fever vaccination. Looked up from germline, CDR1 is MRHNA and CDR2 is SNTAGT. Trimming pared 5 bases from V and 2 bases from J, leaving 7 bases between. This CDR3 is built from 13 residues. TCRdb re-derived calls from the 5' RACE reads in MiXCR, one entry per CDR3 protein. The table includes 450,000 to 650,000 distinct CDR3 sequences, just over 20% detected once. This clonotype was found a few times. Antigen specificity is unknown. Findings and caveats of the study: Researchers cautioned that FACS-sorted repertoires could harbor abundant clonotypes contaminating from the bulk population.

The material was PBMCs, obtained approximately 20 days after the first yellow fever vaccination. The rearrangement links TRBV6-4 to TRBJ1-3; D ambiguous. The sequence was obtained from a man aged 18-30 years who received the YFV17D yellow fever vaccine. The chain's CDR3 is CASSRTPGNTIYF. The CDR3 region has the DNA TGTGCCAGCAGTCGAACGCCTGGAAACACCATATATTTT.